This T cell receptor (beta chain) was sequenced in a study of blood T cell repertoires in COVID-19. Study-level background: Material from acute and convalescent COVID-19 was sourced from the United States, Italy and Spain.

Germline values: CDR1 GTSNPN, CDR2 SVGIG (reference sequence). The CDR3 is made up of 12 amino acids. J was trimmed by 7 bases and V by 5 bases; bases with no gene match: 2. Worth noting for this clone: Other DNA sequences of this sample code for an identical CDR3.

Some clones are missing from TCRdb's copy, which holds only in-frame ones; the method was immunoSEQ multiplex PCR. The data show under 20,000 clones, with about 89% seen just once and roughly a quarter held by the top ten. The chain recombines TRBV30 with TRBJ1-6; TRBD1 matches 7 bases. Sequenced material: peripheral blood. This sequence originates from a man aged 55 to 70 with acute or convalescent COVID-19. DNA for the CDR3: TGTGCCTGGGACAGGGCGAATTCACCCCTCCACTTT. It translates to CAWDRANSPLHF.